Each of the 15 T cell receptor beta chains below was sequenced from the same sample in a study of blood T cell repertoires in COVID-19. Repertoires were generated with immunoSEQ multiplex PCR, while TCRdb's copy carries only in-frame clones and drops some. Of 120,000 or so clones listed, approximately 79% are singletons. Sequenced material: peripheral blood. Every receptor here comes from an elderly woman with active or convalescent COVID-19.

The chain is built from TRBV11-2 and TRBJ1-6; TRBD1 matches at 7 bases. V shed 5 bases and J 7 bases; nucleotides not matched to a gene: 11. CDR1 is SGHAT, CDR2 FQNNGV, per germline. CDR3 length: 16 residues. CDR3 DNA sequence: TGTGCCAGCAGCGCCCCGGGACAGTTAAAGAATTCACCCCTCCACTTT. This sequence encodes CASSAPGQLKNSPLHF.

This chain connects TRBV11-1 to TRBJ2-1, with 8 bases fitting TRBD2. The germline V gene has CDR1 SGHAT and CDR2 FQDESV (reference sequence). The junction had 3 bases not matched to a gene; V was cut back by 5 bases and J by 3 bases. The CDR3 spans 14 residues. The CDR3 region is CASSGAGGYNEQFF. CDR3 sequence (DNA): TGTGCCAGCAGCGGGGCGGGAGGCTACAATGAGCAGTTCTTC. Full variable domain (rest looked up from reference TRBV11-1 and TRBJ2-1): EAEVAQSPRYKITEKSQAVAFWCDPISGHATLYWYRQILGQGPELLVQFQDESVVDDSQLPKDRFSAERLKGVDSTLKIQPAELGDSAMYLCASSGAGGYNEQFFGPGTRLTVL.

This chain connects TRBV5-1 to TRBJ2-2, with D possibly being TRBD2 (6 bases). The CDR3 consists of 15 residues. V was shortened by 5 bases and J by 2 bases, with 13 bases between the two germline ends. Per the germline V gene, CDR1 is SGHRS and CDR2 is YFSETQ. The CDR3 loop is CASRWRAVNTGELFF. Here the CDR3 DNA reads TGCGCCAGCAGGTGGAGGGCGGTCAACACCGGGGAGCTGTTTTTT. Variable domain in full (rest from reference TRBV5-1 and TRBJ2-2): KAGVTQTPRYLIKTRGQQVTLSCSPISGHRSVSWYQQTPGQGLQFLFEYFSETQRNKGNFPGRFSGRQFSNSRSEMNVSTLELGDSALYLCASRWRAVNTGELFFGEGSRLTVL.

The CDR3 DNA reads as TGTGCCAGTTCGGACAGGGGAAGCTCCTACGAGCAGTACTTC. Protein sequence: CASSDRGSSYEQYF. V and J are TRBV19 and TRBJ2-7; 9 bases align to TRBD1. The CDR3 consists of 14 residues. Trimming cost V 8 bases and J 0 bases; bases outside gene matches: 5. Germline-derived CDR1 and CDR2 are LNHDA and SQIVND (reference sequence).

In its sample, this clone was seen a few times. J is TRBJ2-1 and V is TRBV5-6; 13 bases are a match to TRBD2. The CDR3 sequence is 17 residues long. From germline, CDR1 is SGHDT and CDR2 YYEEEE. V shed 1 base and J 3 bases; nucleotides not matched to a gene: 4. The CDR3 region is CASSLWTSGSLYNEQFF. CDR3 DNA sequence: TGTGCCAGCAGCTTGTGGACTAGCGGGAGTCTCTACAATGAGCAGTTCTTC.

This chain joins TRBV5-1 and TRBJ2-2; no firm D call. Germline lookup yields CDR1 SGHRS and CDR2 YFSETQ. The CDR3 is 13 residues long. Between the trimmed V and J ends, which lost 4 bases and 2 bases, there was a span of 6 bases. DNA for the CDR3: TGCGCCAGCAGCGTATCTAACACCGGGGAGCTGTTTTTT. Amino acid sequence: CASSVSNTGELFF.

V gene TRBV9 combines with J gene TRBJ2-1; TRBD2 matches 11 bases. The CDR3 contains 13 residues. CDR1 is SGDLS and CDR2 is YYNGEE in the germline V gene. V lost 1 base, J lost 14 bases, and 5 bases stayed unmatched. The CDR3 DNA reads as TGTGCCAGCAGCGTAACTAGCGGGAGTCTGGAGTTCTTC. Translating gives CASSVTSGSLEFF.

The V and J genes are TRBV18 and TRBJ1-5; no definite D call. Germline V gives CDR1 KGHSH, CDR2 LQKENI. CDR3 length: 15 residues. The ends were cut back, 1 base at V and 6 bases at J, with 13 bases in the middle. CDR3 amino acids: CASSPLREGGQPQHF. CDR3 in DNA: TGTGCCAGCTCACCACTTAGGGAGGGCGGTCAGCCCCAGCATTTT.

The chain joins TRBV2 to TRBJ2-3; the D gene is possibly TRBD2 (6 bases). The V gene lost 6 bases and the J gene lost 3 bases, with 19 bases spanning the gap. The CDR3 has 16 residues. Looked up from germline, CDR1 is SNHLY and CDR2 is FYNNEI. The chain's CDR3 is CASRPLAPVGTDTQYF. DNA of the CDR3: TGTGCCAGCAGACCGCTAGCGCCGGTGGGTACAGATACGCAGTATTTT.

The CDR3 is CASSLQDQETQYF. The CDR3 region has the DNA TGTGCCAGCTCACTCCAGGACCAAGAGACCCAGTACTTC. This sequence joins TRBV18 and TRBJ2-5, with D uncertain. The CDR3 sequence is 13 residues long. Germline CDR1 reads KGHSH; CDR2 reads LQKENI. V was trimmed by 4 bases and J by 0 bases, leaving 6 bases between them.

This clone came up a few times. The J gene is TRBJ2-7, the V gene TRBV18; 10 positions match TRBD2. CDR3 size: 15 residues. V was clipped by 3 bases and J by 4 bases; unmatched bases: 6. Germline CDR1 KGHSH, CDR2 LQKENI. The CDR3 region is CASSPLAGVAYEQYF. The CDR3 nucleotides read TGTGCCAGCTCACCTCTAGCGGGAGTGGCTTACGAGCAGTACTTC.

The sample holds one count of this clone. This CDR3 is CASSFSGVYGYTF. Here the CDR3 DNA reads TGCGCCAGCAGTTTTAGCGGGGTGTATGGCTACACCTTC. J is TRBJ1-2 and V is TRBV10-1, with D unresolved. Trimming cost V 5 bases and J 5 bases, with 12 bases left between them. Germline V lookup: CDR1 WNHNN, CDR2 SYGVQD (reference sequence). The CDR3 has 13 residues.

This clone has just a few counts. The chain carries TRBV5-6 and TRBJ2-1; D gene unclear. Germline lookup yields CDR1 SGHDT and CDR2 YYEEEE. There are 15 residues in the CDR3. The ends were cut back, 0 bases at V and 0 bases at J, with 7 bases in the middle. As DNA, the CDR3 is TGTGCCAGCAGCTTGGTCGGTACCTCCTACAATGAGCAGTTCTTC. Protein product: CASSLVGTSYNEQFF.

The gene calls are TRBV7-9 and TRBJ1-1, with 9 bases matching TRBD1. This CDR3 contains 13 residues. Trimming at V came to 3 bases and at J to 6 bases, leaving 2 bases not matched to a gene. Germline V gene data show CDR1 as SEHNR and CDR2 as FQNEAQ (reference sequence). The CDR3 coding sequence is TGTGCCAGCAGCTTCCGGGACAGGGCTGAAGCTTTCTTT. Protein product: CASSFRDRAEAFF.

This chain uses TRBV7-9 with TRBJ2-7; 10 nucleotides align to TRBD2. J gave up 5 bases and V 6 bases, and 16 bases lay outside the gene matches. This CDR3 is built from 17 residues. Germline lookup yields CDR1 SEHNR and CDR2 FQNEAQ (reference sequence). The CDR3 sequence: CASSPPASGRGFNEQYF. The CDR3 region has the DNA TGTGCCAGCAGTCCCCCGGCTAGCGGGAGAGGGTTTAACGAGCAGTACTTC.